Each of the 23 T cell receptor beta chains below was sequenced from the same sample in a study of blood T cells in healthy people across ages. A second PCR, run for roughly 6 to 11 cycles, used a sample-barcoded 5' primer plus a J-beta primer mix. MiXCR was run by TCRdb on the 5' RACE reads, yielding one entry per CDR3 protein. The sample shows 700,000 to 850,000 distinct CDR3 sequences, under 40% of them seen only once. Material: blood. These TCRs come from a man between 18 and 29 years old in good health.

This chain uses TRBV2 with TRBJ1-1, with a possible D match to TRBD1 (5 bases). The V gene lost 3 bases and the J gene lost 1 base, with 6 bases spanning the gap. The CDR3 is made up of 13 amino acids. Germline lookup yields CDR1 SNHLY and CDR2 FYNNEI. The CDR3 loop is CASSEGENTEAFF. For the CDR3, the DNA is TGTGCCAGCAGTGAGGGGGAGAACACTGAAGCTTTCTTT.

This clonotype was picked up one time. The chain has TRBV6-6 and TRBJ2-1, with D tentatively TRBD1 (6 bases). CDR1 MNHNY and CDR2 SVGAGI come from the germline V gene (reference sequence). Trimming removed 4 bases from V and 3 bases from J, with 13 bases in between. The CDR3 runs 15 residues. CDR3 loop: CASSSLQGSYNEQFF. Here the CDR3 DNA reads TGTGCCAGCAGTTCCCTACAGGGTAGCTACAATGAGCAGTTCTTC.

A few counts support this clonotype. The gene calls are TRBV5-5 and TRBJ2-3; weak D call: TRBD2 (9 bases). CDR1 is SGHKS and CDR2 is YYEKEE in the germline V gene (reference sequence). The V gene lost 6 bases and the J gene lost 2 bases, with 19 bases spanning the gap. This CDR3 is built from 16 residues. The CDR3 nucleotides are TGTGCCAGCACTCAGGGGGCTAGCGGGGCCACAGATACGCAGTATTTT. Amino acids: CASTQGASGATDTQYF.

This chain links TRBV4-3 with TRBJ1-2; D ambiguous. The germline V gene has CDR1 LGHNA and CDR2 YSLEER. The germline V and J ends were trimmed by 0 bases and 8 bases, with 16 bases remaining between them. The CDR3 loop spans 15 amino acids. The DNA of the CDR3 is TGCGCCAGCAGCCAAGATCATAGGAGCCCTATGGGCTACACCTTC. Translated: CASSQDHRSPMGYTF.

This clonotype was counted between two and nine times. The gene calls are TRBV6-2 or TRBV6-3 and TRBJ1-5; a weak D match, TRBD1 (5 bases). Trimming removed 7 bases from V and 6 bases from J, with 19 bases in between. CDR3 length: 15 residues. The V gene's germline CDR1 is MNHEY and CDR2 SVGEGT. The CDR3 nucleotides read TGTGCCAGCACGCTTAGGGGAAAGGGTGGTCAGCCCCAGCATTTT. Its protein is CASTLRGKGGQPQHF.

With respect to this clonotype: A single base separates this from a much larger clone, so it may be a read error. This chain joins TRBV5-1 and TRBJ2-3; the match to TRBD1 covers 11 bases. J gave up 4 bases and V 4 bases, and 5 bases lay outside the gene matches. Germline V gene data show CDR1 as SGHRS and CDR2 as YFSETQ. This CDR3 has 15 residues. CDR3 residues: CASSRGQGAADTQYF. CDR3 nucleotides: TGCGCCAGCAGCCGCGGACAGGGGGCTGCAGATACGCAGTATTTT. Full variable domain (remainder filled in from reference TRBV5-1 and TRBJ2-3): KAGVTQTPRYLIKTRGQQVTLSCSPISGHRSVSWYQQTPGQGLQFLFEYFSETQRNKGNFPGRFSGRQFSNSRSEMNVSTLELGDSALYLCASSRGQGAADTQYFGPGTRLTVL.

The chain uses TRBV2 and TRBJ2-7; the D gene could be TRBD1 or TRBD2 (5 bases each). CDR1 SNHLY and CDR2 FYNNEI come from the germline V gene. V shed 8 bases and J shed 1 base, with 15 bases lying between them. The CDR3 loop spans 14 amino acids. The DNA for the CDR3 is TGTGCCAGCGTTAAGGGACGGGGTTCCTACGAGCAGTACTTC. Translated, it gives CASVKGRGSYEQYF.

This clonotype was found a few times. The chain combines TRBV7-2 with TRBJ1-2, with D perhaps matching TRBD1 (6 bases). The CDR3 length is 13 residues. CDR1 SGHTA and CDR2 FQGNSA come from the germline V gene. V was clipped by 5 bases and J by 8 bases, with 15 bases between them. The CDR3 region has the DNA TGTGCCAGCAGCGCTGCAGGGGTGGAGGGCTACACCTTC. Protein product: CASSAAGVEGYTF.

In this sample, this clonotype turned up a few times. The chain employs TRBV7-2 and TRBJ2-5, with a tentative D call TRBD2 (6 bases). The CDR3 loop spans 15 amino acids. V lost 5 bases and J lost 5, with 18 bases in between. Germline V gene lookup returns CDR1 SGHTA and CDR2 FQGNSA. CDR3 nucleotide sequence: TGTGCCAGCAGCCCCCAGGGAGGATTGGGGGAGACCCAGTACTTC. Translating gives CASSPQGGLGETQYF.

The V call is TRBV6-2 or TRBV6-3, the J call TRBJ2-7; no reliable D call. The CDR3 extends over 11 amino acids. Per germline, CDR1 MNHEY and CDR2 SVGEGT. The V end was cut by 8 bases, the J end by 0 bases, with 5 bases between. The CDR3 nucleotides are TGTGCCAGCGCAAGCTCCTACGAGCAGTACTTC. It codes for CASASSYEQYF.

This chain joins TRBV12-3 or TRBV12-4 and TRBJ2-5, with D possibly being TRBD1 (6 bases). The CDR3 covers 15 residues. The germline V and J ends were trimmed by 5 bases and 11 bases, with 24 bases remaining between them. The CDR3 loop reads CASSGITGNYNEQYF. CDR3 sequence (DNA): TGTGCCAGCAGTGGGATCACAGGGAATTACAATGAGCAGTACTTC.

This clonotype has just a few counts. The chain carries TRBV12-3 or TRBV12-4 and TRBJ1-1, with D tentatively TRBD1 (5 bases). V was cut by 6 bases and J by 4 bases, with 12 bases left in between. CDR3 length: 13 amino acids. The CDR3 DNA reads TGTGCCAGCAGGGGTGGGGGTGGCACTGAAGCTTTCTTT. It codes for CASRGGGGTEAFF.

The rearrangement uses TRBV5-1 and TRBJ1-6; D gene unclear. V dropped 0 bases and J dropped 8 bases, with 6 bases sitting between them. Germline lookup yields CDR1 SGHRS and CDR2 YFSETQ. The CDR3 has 13 residues. CDR3 in DNA: TGCGCCAGCAGCTTGGACAGCGATTCACCCCTCCACTTT. Translated, it gives CASSLDSDSPLHF.

The chain joins TRBV7-9 to TRBJ1-6; TRBD1 matches 7 bases. From germline, CDR1 is SEHNR and CDR2 FQNEAQ (reference sequence). The CDR3 contains 14 residues. Trimming took 5 bases from V and 6 from J; bases not matched to a gene: 4. This CDR3 reads CASSVTGTNSPLHF. CDR3 in DNA: TGTGCCAGCAGCGTGACAGGGACTAATTCACCCCTCCACTTT.

CDR3: CSARDILGTATYNEQFF. The CDR3 coding sequence is TGCAGTGCTAGAGATATTTTGGGGACTGCGACCTACAATGAGCAGTTCTTC. V is TRBV20-1 and J is TRBJ2-1, with D tentatively TRBD2 (6 bases). There are 17 residues in the CDR3. Germline V gene lookup returns CDR1 DFQATT and CDR2 SNEGSKA (reference sequence). V gave up 0 bases and J gave up 2 bases, with 17 bases separating them.

Concerning this clonotype itself: The junction differs from germline at one of its ends, possibly a read error. The chain is built from TRBV4-3 and TRBJ2-1; 9 bases map to TRBD1. Germline values: CDR1 LGHNA, CDR2 YSLEER. This CDR3 region has 15 residues. The CDR3 loop is CASSLGDRAGNERFF. DNA for the CDR3: TGCGCCAGCAGCCTAGGGGACAGGGCGGGTAATGAGCGGTTCTTC.

The chain employs TRBV27 and TRBJ2-1, with 13 bases lining up with TRBD2. The ends lost 3 bases at V and 6 bases at J; junction bases unmatched: 14. CDR1 is MNHEY, CDR2 SMNVEV, per germline (reference sequence). This CDR3 region has 19 residues. The CDR3 DNA sequence: TGTGCCAGCAGTTTTCAGTTCGGACTAGCGGGGGTGACCTTCAATGAGCAGTTCTTC. Translating it yields CASSFQFGLAGVTFNEQFF.

This clonotype was counted ten times or more. CDR3 residues: CASRLGADNEQFF. CDR3 nucleotides: TGTGCCAGCAGACTCGGAGCAGACAATGAGCAGTTCTTC. The gene calls are TRBV6-2 or TRBV6-3 and TRBJ2-1, with unresolved D. The V gene lost 6 bases and the J gene lost 5 bases, with 11 bases spanning the gap. The CDR3 is made up of 13 amino acids. Per germline, CDR1 MNHEY and CDR2 SVGEGT.

The chain employs TRBV9 and TRBJ2-2; the D is unclear. Germline V gives CDR1 SGDLS, CDR2 YYNGEE. Trimming took 0 bases from V and 1 from J, leaving 13 bases between them. The CDR3 is 17 residues long. The CDR3 region has the DNA TGTGCCAGCAGCGTAGGGAATAACCGAGGGAACACCGGGGAGCTGTTTTTT. It codes for CASSVGNNRGNTGELFF. Combining the CDR3 with reference TRBV9 and TRBJ2-2 gives the whole variable domain DSGVTQTPKHLITATGQRVTLRCSPRSGDLSVYWYQQSLDQGLQFLIQYYNGEERAKGNILERFSAQQFPDLHSELNLSSLELGDSALYFCASSVGNNRGNTGELFFGEGSRLTVL.

The chain has TRBV20-1 and TRBJ2-7; 7 positions match TRBD1. After removal of 7 bases from V and 0 bases from J, the junction contained 9 bases not matched to a gene. The CDR3 length is 14 residues. CDR1 and CDR2 from the germline V gene are DFQATT and SNEGSKA (reference sequence). DNA for the CDR3: TGCAGTGTTACCACAGGGGAAGGCTCCTACGAGCAGTACTTC. It is translated as CSVTTGEGSYEQYF.

The chain is built from TRBV10-3 and TRBJ2-7; TRBD2 aligns across 10 bases. From germline, CDR1 is ENHRY and CDR2 SYGVKD. Germline trimming cut 8 bases from V and 4 bases from J; bases unmatched to any gene: 8. This CDR3 contains 14 residues. The CDR3: CAILDEREGYEQYF. Here the CDR3 DNA reads TGTGCCATCTTGGACGAGCGGGAGGGTTACGAGCAGTACTTC.

The chain uses TRBV10-3 and TRBJ2-1; no reliable D call. V was shortened by 10 bases and J by 5 bases, with 12 bases between the two germline ends. Germline CDR1 is ENHRY and CDR2 is SYGVKD. The CDR3 has 12 residues. For the CDR3, the DNA is TGTGCCACCGGCGCTGGGCACAATGAGCAGTTCTTC. Translating it yields CATGAGHNEQFF.

The V and J genes are TRBV12-3 or TRBV12-4 and TRBJ2-3; no clear D. CDR3 length equals 12 residues. Trimming left V 6 bases short and J 6 bases short, with 10 bases between. CDR3 nucleotide sequence: TGTGCCAGCAGCACTACGAGGGATACGCAGTATTTT. This translates into CASSTTRDTQYF.